These T cell receptor beta chains were read from a single sample in a study of response to subunit inactivated influenza vaccine. In TCRdb, the RT-PCR reads were re-called with MiXCR into one record per CDR3 protein. This sample carries roughly 460,000 distinct CDR3 sequences, approximately 11% of them seen once, and the ten largest clones take 9.5% to 15%. The sequencing used PBMCs from blood, collected about 40 days after vaccination. These receptors were taken from a man aged 50-59 years who received an inactivated influenza vaccine. Both conserved end residues are part of each CDR3. D genes are given only for firm matches. Clone size is not always given. Where it is, it says once, few, many or a class for expanded clones.

clone_size j_call v_call d_call cdr3_nt cdr3_aa
few TRBJ2-3 TRBV3-1 NA TGTGCCAGCAGTCACCCTCTCCGACTCCTAGGTGCAGATACGCAGTATTTT CASSHPLRLLGADTQYF
NA TRBJ2-3 TRBV29-1 TRBD2 TGCAGCGTCCTGGGGCATATGCGGGGGGGAAAAAGCACAGATACGCAGTATTTT CSVLGHMRGGKSTDTQYF
few TRBJ2-7 TRBV7-6 NA TGTGCCAGCAGCTTAGCCAACAGGGCTACCTACGAGCAGTACTTC CASSLANRATYEQYF
many TRBJ2-1 TRBV20-1 NA TGCAGTGCTGGGCATGTTTCCTACAATGAGCAGTTCTTC CSAGHVSYNEQFF
NA TRBJ2-7 TRBV7-6 TRBD2 TGTGCCAGCAGCTTAGAGCGGGAGGATACCTACGAGCAGTACTTC CASSLEREDTYEQYF
NA TRBJ2-1 TRBV5-1 NA TGCGCCAGCAGCCGGGACGGGAATAATGAGCAGTTCTTC CASSRDGNNEQFF
few TRBJ2-1 TRBV15 TRBD2 TGTGCCACCAGCCCTGAGGCTAGCGGGGGTCTGAATGAGCAGTTCTTC CATSPEASGGLNEQFF
many TRBJ2-7 TRBV12-3/TRBV12-4 TRBD2 TGTGCCAGCAGTTTCGGCGGGAGTCAGTACGAGCAGTACTTC CASSFGGSQYEQYF
few TRBJ1-5 TRBV5-5 NA TGTGCCAGCAGCTTGTTCCCAGCCGGATACCAGCCCCAGCATTTT CASSLFPAGYQPQHF
few TRBJ2-3 TRBV9 TRBD1 TGTGCCAGCAGCGTAGATCCGGGACAGGGGACAGATACGCAGTATTTT CASSVDPGQGTDTQYF
many TRBJ2-5 TRBV5-5 TRBD1 TGTGCCAGCAGCTTACTCTCCACAGGGGGGAACACCCAGTACTTC CASSLLSTGGNTQYF
NA TRBJ2-3 TRBV4-2 NA TGTGCCAGCAGCCAAGTGAGAGGGAGAGATACGCAGTATTTT CASSQVRGRDTQYF
many TRBJ2-2 TRBV6-1 NA TGTGCCAGCAGCCCCCCGGCCCGATGGGGGGAGCTGTTTTTT CASSPPARWGELFF
NA TRBJ2-5 TRBV10-2 TRBD1 TGCGCCAGCAGTGAGTCACCAACAGGGGAGCAAGAGACCCAGTACTTC CASSESPTGEQETQYF
few TRBJ2-1 TRBV4-3 NA TGCGCCAGCAGCCAAGCGGCCAGGACTTACAATGAGCAGTTCTTC CASSQAARTYNEQFF
NA TRBJ2-7 TRBV20-1 NA TGCAGTGCTAGACCAACGTCGTTAGGTTACGAGCAGTACTTC CSARPTSLGYEQYF
many TRBJ1-1 TRBV7-9 TRBD1 TGTGCCAGCAGCTTACGACAGGGCCTTCAAGCTTTCTTT CASSLRQGLQAFF
many TRBJ2-7 TRBV29-1 TRBD1 TGCAGCGTCCTGACAGGGGGGACCTACGAGCAGTACTTC CSVLTGGTYEQYF
many TRBJ2-1 TRBV5-5 TRBD2 TGTGCCAGCAGACCCGGGACTAGGCCTATCTTTTCCTACAATGAGCAGTTCTTC CASRPGTRPIFSYNEQFF
many TRBJ1-2 TRBV6-2/TRBV6-3 TRBD1 TGTGCCAGCAGCTCGTCGGGACAGGTTGAAGGCTACACCTTC CASSSSGQVEGYTF
few TRBJ2-7 TRBV7-2 TRBD2 TGTGCCAGCAGCTTAAGGGCTAGCGGGAAAACCTACGAGCAGTACTTC CASSLRASGKTYEQYF
few TRBJ2-1 TRBV27 TRBD2 TGTGCCAGCAGATCGGGACTAGCAGTCTCCTACAATGAGCAGTTCTTC CASRSGLAVSYNEQFF
many TRBJ2-5 TRBV20-1 NA TGCAGTGCTAGCCCTCAGCCGAGGGAGACCCAGTACTTC CSASPQPRETQYF
NA TRBJ2-3 TRBV5-1 NA TGCGCCAGCAGCTTCTCCCGGGGGAACACAGATACGCAGTATTTT CASSFSRGNTDTQYF
NA TRBJ2-5 TRBV14 TRBD1 TGTGCCAGCAGCCGGGGACAGGACCTAGGGACCCAGTACTTC CASSRGQDLGTQYF
few TRBJ1-5 TRBV5-6 NA TGTGCCAGCAGCTCGTGGGCCTTGGACCATCAGCCCCAGCATTTT CASSSWALDHQPQHF
NA TRBJ1-1 TRBV20-1 TRBD1 TGCAGTGCTAGAAGGACAGGGATGAGGACTGAAGCTTTCTTT CSARRTGMRTEAFF
NA TRBJ2-3 TRBV19 TRBD2 TGTGCCAGTAGTACAATAGCGGGAGATACGCAGTATTTT CASSTIAGDTQYF
few TRBJ2-2 TRBV11-2 TRBD1 TGTGCCAGCAGCCGACTCGGGACAGGGCGTCCCGGGGAGCTGTTTTTT CASSRLGTGRPGELFF
NA TRBJ2-5 TRBV5-1 NA TGCGCCAGCAGCTTGTTTGAGCTAGAAGAGACCCAGTACTTC CASSLFELEETQYF
many TRBJ2-1 TRBV5-1 NA TGCGCCAGCAGCTTCGGGGTGAACAATGAGCAGTTCTTC CASSFGVNNEQFF
many TRBJ1-5 TRBV29-1 TRBD1 TGCAGCGTTGCAGGGGACAGTGGCAATCAGCCCCAGCATTTT CSVAGDSGNQPQHF
NA TRBJ2-7 TRBV29-1 NA TGCAGCGTTGAGTCAGGGAATACCTACGAGCAGTACTTC CSVESGNTYEQYF